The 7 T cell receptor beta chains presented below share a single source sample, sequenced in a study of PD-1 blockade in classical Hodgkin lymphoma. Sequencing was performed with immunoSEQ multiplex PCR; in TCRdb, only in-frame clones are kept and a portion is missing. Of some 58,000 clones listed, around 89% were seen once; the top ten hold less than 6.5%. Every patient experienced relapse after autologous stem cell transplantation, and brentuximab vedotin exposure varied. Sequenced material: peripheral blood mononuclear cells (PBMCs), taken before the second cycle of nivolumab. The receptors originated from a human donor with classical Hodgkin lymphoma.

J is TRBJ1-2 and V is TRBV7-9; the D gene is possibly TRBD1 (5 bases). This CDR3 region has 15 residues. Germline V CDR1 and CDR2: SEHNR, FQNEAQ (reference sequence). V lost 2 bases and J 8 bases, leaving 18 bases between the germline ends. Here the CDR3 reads CASSLSAGRTGGYTF. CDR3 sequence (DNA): TGTGCCAGCAGCTTATCTGCAGGGAGGACTGGGGGCTACACCTTC.

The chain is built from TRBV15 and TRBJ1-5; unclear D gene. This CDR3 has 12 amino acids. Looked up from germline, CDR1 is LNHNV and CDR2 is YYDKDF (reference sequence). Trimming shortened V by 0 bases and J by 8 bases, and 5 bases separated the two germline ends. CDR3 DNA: TGTGCCACCAGCAGAGAATATAAGCCCCAGCATTTT. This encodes CATSREYKPQHF.

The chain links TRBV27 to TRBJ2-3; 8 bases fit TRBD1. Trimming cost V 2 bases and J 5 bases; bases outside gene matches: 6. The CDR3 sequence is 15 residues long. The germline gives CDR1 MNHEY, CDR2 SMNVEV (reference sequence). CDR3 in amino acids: CASSLVGQGEDTQYF. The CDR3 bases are TGTGCCAGCAGTTTAGTCGGACAGGGTGAAGATACGCAGTATTTT.

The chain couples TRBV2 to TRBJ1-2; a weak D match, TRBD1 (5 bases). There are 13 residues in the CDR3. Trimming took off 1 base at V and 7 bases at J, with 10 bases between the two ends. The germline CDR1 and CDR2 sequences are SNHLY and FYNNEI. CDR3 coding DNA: TGTGCCAGCAGTGAAGGTGGGGGAGGTGGCTACACCTTC. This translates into CASSEGGGGGYTF.

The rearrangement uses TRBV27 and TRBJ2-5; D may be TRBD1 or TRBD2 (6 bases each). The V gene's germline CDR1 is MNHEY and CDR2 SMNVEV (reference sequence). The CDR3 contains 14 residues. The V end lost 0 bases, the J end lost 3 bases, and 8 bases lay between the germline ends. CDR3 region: CASSLSRGEETQYF. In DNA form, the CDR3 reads TGTGCCAGCAGTTTATCAAGGGGGGAAGAGACCCAGTACTTC.

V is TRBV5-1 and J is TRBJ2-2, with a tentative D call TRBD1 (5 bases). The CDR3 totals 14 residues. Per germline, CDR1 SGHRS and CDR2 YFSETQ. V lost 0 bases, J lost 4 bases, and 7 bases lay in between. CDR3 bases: TGCGCCAGCAGCTTGGACAGGTTCACCGGGGAGCTGTTTTTT. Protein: CASSLDRFTGELFF. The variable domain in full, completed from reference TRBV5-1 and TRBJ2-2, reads KAGVTQTPRYLIKTRGQQVTLSCSPISGHRSVSWYQQTPGQGLQFLFEYFSETQRNKGNFPGRFSGRQFSNSRSEMNVSTLELGDSALYLCASSLDRFTGELFFGEGSRLTVL.

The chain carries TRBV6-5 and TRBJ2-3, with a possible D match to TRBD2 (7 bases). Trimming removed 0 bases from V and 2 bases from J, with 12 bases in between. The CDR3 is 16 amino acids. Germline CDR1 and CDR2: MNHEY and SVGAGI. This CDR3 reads CASSYSGGRATDTQYF. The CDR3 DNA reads TGTGCCAGCAGTTACTCGGGGGGGCGGGCCACAGATACGCAGTATTTT.